The 20 T cell receptor beta chains presented below share a single source sample, sequenced in a study of T cell changes during pregnancy in multiple sclerosis. Data came from immunoSEQ multiplex PCR; TCRdb stores just in-frame clones and leaves some out. The sample includes 30,000 to 50,000 clones, around 90% of them seen just once. Sample: CD4+ T cells from peripheral blood mononuclear cells, taken in the third trimester of pregnancy. These receptors all stem from a female donor with multiple sclerosis, enrolled in a pregnancy study.

This sequence joins TRBV5-1 and TRBJ2-1; 10 bases align to TRBD2. The V and J ends lost 0 bases and 4 bases, in that order; junction bases with no gene match: 1. The CDR3 has 15 amino acids. Germline V gene data show CDR1 as SGHRS and CDR2 as YFSETQ. The CDR3 spells CASSLGTSGYNEQFF. The CDR3 DNA sequence: TGCGCCAGCAGCTTGGGGACTAGCGGATACAATGAGCAGTTCTTC. The variable domain in full, with the rest retrieved from reference TRBV5-1 and TRBJ2-1, is KAGVTQTPRYLIKTRGQQVTLSCSPISGHRSVSWYQQTPGQGLQFLFEYFSETQRNKGNFPGRFSGRQFSNSRSEMNVSTLELGDSALYLCASSLGTSGYNEQFFGPGTRLTVL.

This rearrangement joins TRBV20-1 to TRBJ2-7; maybe TRBD1 (5 bases). The V gene's germline CDR1 is DFQATT and CDR2 SNEGSKA (reference sequence). This CDR3 region has 11 residues. Between the trimmed V and J ends, which lost 3 bases and 5 bases, there was a span of 8 bases. This chain's CDR3 is CSASMDNEQYF. DNA of the CDR3: TGCAGTGCTAGTATGGACAACGAGCAGTACTTC.

Only one count was recorded for this clone. CDR3: CASSIRRAYNEQFF. CDR3 nucleotides: TGTGCCAGTAGTATAAGGAGAGCCTACAATGAGCAGTTCTTC. This chain joins TRBV19 and TRBJ2-1; D unresolved. The germline V gene encodes CDR1 LNHDA and CDR2 SQIVND (reference sequence). Trimming left V 2 bases short and J 2 bases short, with 7 bases between. The CDR3 runs 14 residues.

This chain links TRBV5-1 with TRBJ2-4; 14 positions agree with TRBD2. The CDR3 length is 16 residues. The J segment lost 5 bases and the V segment lost 0 bases, leaving 1 base of the junction unmatched. CDR1 SGHRS and CDR2 YFSETQ come from the germline V gene. DNA for the CDR3: TGCGCCAGCAGCTTGGGACTAGCGGGAGGGCAAAACATTCAGTACTTC. Its translation: CASSLGLAGGQNIQYF. The full variable domain, completed using reference TRBV5-1 and TRBJ2-4, is KAGVTQTPRYLIKTRGQQVTLSCSPISGHRSVSWYQQTPGQGLQFLFEYFSETQRNKGNFPGRFSGRQFSNSRSEMNVSTLELGDSALYLCASSLGLAGGQNIQYFGAGTRLSVL.

V and J are TRBV14 and TRBJ1-4; D unresolved. Per germline, CDR1 SGHDN and CDR2 FVKESK. Deletions cut 1 base from V and 3 bases from J, with 6 bases between. The CDR3 contains 14 residues. The CDR3 DNA follows: TGTGCCAGCAGCCAAGTGAGGGCTAATGAAAAACTGTTTTTT. Translated: CASSQVRANEKLFF.

The rearrangement links TRBV19 to TRBJ1-1, with TRBD1 matching over 9 bases. Per the germline V gene, CDR1 is LNHDA and CDR2 is SQIVND (reference sequence). V was clipped by 9 bases and J by 4 bases; unmatched bases: 9. There are 14 residues in the CDR3. The CDR3 loop is CASSGTGWFTEAFF. The CDR3 DNA reads as TGTGCCAGCTCCGGGACAGGGTGGTTCACTGAAGCTTTCTTT.

This rearrangement joins TRBV6-1 to TRBJ2-5, with TRBD2 matching over 10 bases. With 6 bases clipped from V and 5 bases from J, the junction kept 3 bases outside the gene matches. In germline, CDR1 is MNHNS, CDR2 SASEGT. This CDR3 has 13 amino acids. CDR3 amino acids: CASRASGSETQYF. The CDR3 DNA sequence: TGTGCCAGCAGGGCTAGCGGGAGCGAGACCCAGTACTTC.

V usage is TRBV7-9 and J usage is TRBJ1-5, with TRBD1 identical over 8 bases. This CDR3 has 17 residues. The J segment lost 2 bases and the V segment lost 1 base, leaving 7 bases of the junction unmatched. Germline loops: CDR1 SEHNR, CDR2 FQNEAQ (reference sequence). The CDR3 DNA reads as TGTGCCAGCAGCTTAGGGGCAGGGGGCCAGGGCAATCAGCCCCAGCATTTT. Its translation is CASSLGAGGQGNQPQHF.

The CDR3 DNA follows: TGTGCCAGCAGCGTACGACAGGGGCAAGTCAATGAGCAGTTCTTC. Protein product: CASSVRQGQVNEQFF. This chain uses TRBV21-1 with TRBJ2-1; the DNA was not compared with TRBD1, the D call given in the table. TRBV21-1 corresponds to a pseudogene. The CDR3 runs to 15 residues.

This clone was seen once. V and J are TRBV11-1 and TRBJ2-5, with D unresolved. This CDR3 is 13 amino acids long. The V end lost 5 bases, the J end lost 5 bases, and 12 bases lay between the germline ends. CDR1 SGHAT and CDR2 FQDESV come from the germline V gene (reference sequence). The CDR3 here is CASSLPPLETQYF. The CDR3 DNA reads as TGTGCCAGCAGCCTACCCCCATTGGAGACCCAGTACTTC.

J is TRBJ1-1 and V is TRBV2, with TRBD1 matching 7 bases. CDR3 size: 19 residues. Germline trimming cut 8 bases from V and 1 base from J; bases unmatched to any gene: 22. Germline assignment: CDR1 SNHLY and CDR2 FYNNEI. The CDR3 is CASVLNPLGQLIKNTEAFF. The CDR3 DNA reads as TGTGCCAGCGTTCTTAACCCGCTGGGACAGTTAATCAAGAACACTGAAGCTTTCTTT.

The rearrangement joins TRBV27 to TRBJ1-2, with D perhaps matching TRBD1 (5 bases). The CDR3 is 15 amino acids. Germline V CDR1 and CDR2: MNHEY, SMNVEV (reference sequence). V lost 2 bases and J lost 4, with 14 bases in between. The CDR3 reads CASSLAAGRIYGYTF. CDR3 nucleotide sequence: TGTGCCAGCAGTTTAGCTGCAGGGCGGATCTATGGCTACACCTTC.

This chain links TRBV30 with TRBJ2-7; TRBD2 matches at 10 bases. This CDR3 has 15 residues. Germline CDR1 is GTSNPN and CDR2 is SVGIG (reference sequence). Unmatched junction bases numbered 4, after V lost 0 bases and J lost 2 bases. The CDR3 DNA reads as TGTGCCTGGAGTGTAGGACTAGCGGAGACCTACGAGCAGTACTTC. Protein product: CAWSVGLAETYEQYF. The full variable domain, completed using reference TRBV30 and TRBJ2-7, is SQTIHQWPATLVQPVGSPLSLECTVEGTSNPNLYWYRQAAGRGLQLLFYSVGIGQISSEVPQNLSASRPQDRQFILSSKKLLLSDSGFYLCAWSVGLAETYEQYFGPGTRLTVT.

V and J are TRBV5-8 and TRBJ2-3, with a possible D match to TRBD1 (6 bases). The ends were cut back, 3 bases at V and 1 base at J, with 9 bases in the middle. CDR3 length equals 14 residues. CDR1 SGHTS and CDR2 YDEGEE come from the germline V gene. The chain's CDR3 is CASSSRQGTDTQYF. CDR3 sequence (DNA): TGTGCCAGCAGCTCCCGACAGGGCACAGATACGCAGTATTTT.

The chain employs TRBV5-1 and TRBJ2-5; 7 bases are a match to TRBD1. The germline CDR1 and CDR2 sequences are SGHRS and YFSETQ. This CDR3 comprises 12 residues. V gave up 3 bases and J gave up 5 bases; unmatched junction bases: 1. Here the CDR3 DNA reads TGCGCCAGCAGCTGGGACAGTGAGACCCAGTACTTC. Amino acids: CASSWDSETQYF.

The chain links TRBV14 to TRBJ2-1; 7 bases line up with TRBD2. V lost 0 bases and J lost 1; bases outside the gene matches: 9. Germline V gives CDR1 SGHDN, CDR2 FVKESK. This CDR3 region has 18 residues. This CDR3 is CASSQDPASGPSYNEQFF. In DNA, the CDR3 is TGTGCCAGCAGCCAAGATCCGGCTAGCGGACCTTCCTACAATGAGCAGTTCTTC.

The chain uses TRBV5-4 and TRBJ2-6; unclear D gene. The V and J ends lost 4 bases and 0 bases respectively, with 5 bases between them. The CDR3 sequence is 14 residues long. Germline values: CDR1 SGHNT, CDR2 YYREEE (reference sequence). CDR3 sequence reads: CASSLPSGANVLTF. The CDR3 coding sequence is TGTGCCAGCAGCCTACCCTCTGGGGCCAACGTCCTGACTTTC.

The genes are TRBV7-3 and TRBJ2-1, with 7 bases that match TRBD1. In germline, CDR1 is SGHTA, CDR2 FQGTGA. Germline trimming cut 6 bases from V and 7 bases from J; bases unmatched to any gene: 9. The CDR3 totals 14 residues. The CDR3 region has the DNA TGTGCCAGCAGTCAAGGGACAGTCCTTAATGAGCAGTTCTTC. Encoded protein: CASSQGTVLNEQFF.

This rearrangement joins TRBV7-2 to TRBJ1-2, with D perhaps matching TRBD1 (5 bases). Per the germline V gene, CDR1 is SGHTA and CDR2 is FQGNSA. The CDR3 length is 14 residues. The V gene lost 1 base and the J gene lost 1 base, with 7 bases spanning the gap. CDR3 sequence reads: CASSLGGHNYGYTF. The CDR3 region has the DNA TGTGCCAGCAGCTTAGGGGGCCATAACTATGGCTACACCTTC.

V and J are TRBV5-5 and TRBJ2-5; 11 bases map to TRBD1. Unmatched junction bases numbered 6, after V lost 4 bases and J lost 1 base. The CDR3 has 16 residues. Germline V gene data show CDR1 as SGHKS and CDR2 as YYEKEE (reference sequence). CDR3 in DNA: TGTGCCAGCAGCCAAGGGACAGGGGGAACCCAAGAGACCCAGTACTTC. As protein: CASSQGTGGTQETQYF.